A single sample is the source of the 22 T cell receptor beta chains below, sequenced in a study of T cell responses to AZD1222 COVID-19 vaccine. Assay: immunoSEQ multiplex PCR; the TCRdb copy retains only in-frame clones and omits some. The sample lists about 190,000 clones, 85% to 90% occurring once. The sequenced sample was peripheral blood, obtained on day 0 of AZD1222 vaccination. The source is an adult in good health.

The CDR3 DNA reads as TGTGCCAGCAGTGGAGACACAAGCAATCAGCCCCAGCATTTT. This codes for CASSGDTSNQPQHF. The J gene is TRBJ1-5, the V gene TRBV25-1; the D is unclear. This CDR3 has 14 amino acids. CDR1 is MGHDK, CDR2 SYGVNS, per germline. Trimming took 4 bases from V and 1 from J, leaving 8 bases between them.

V usage is TRBV2 and J usage is TRBJ1-2; D gene ambiguous. CDR1 and CDR2 (germline): SNHLY, FYNNEI. The V end lost 10 bases, the J end lost 4 bases, and 10 bases lay between the germline ends. The CDR3 runs 11 residues. CDR3 sequence: CATTDAYGYTF. CDR3 nucleotide sequence: TGTGCCACTACCGACGCCTATGGCTACACCTTC.

The J gene is TRBJ2-1, the V gene TRBV7-9, with TRBD2 matching over 12 bases. Germline loops: CDR1 SEHNR, CDR2 FQNEAQ (reference sequence). The CDR3 extends over 18 amino acids. With 2 bases clipped from V and 7 bases from J, the junction kept 12 bases outside the gene matches. CDR3 sequence reads: CASSLLAGGPSFRNEQFF. The DNA of the CDR3 is TGTGCCAGCAGCTTACTAGCGGGGGGGCCGTCTTTCCGAAATGAGCAGTTCTTC.

The J gene is TRBJ1-1, the V gene TRBV10-2; 9 positions match TRBD1. Germline V gives CDR1 WSHSY, CDR2 SAAADI. V shed 3 bases, J shed 1 base, and the junction held 6 bases outside the gene matches. The CDR3 consists of 16 residues. In DNA, the CDR3 is TGCGCCAGCAGTGACGACAGGGGGATAACGAACACTGAAGCTTTCTTT. Translation: CASSDDRGITNTEAFF.

The chain is built from TRBV10-2 and TRBJ1-5, with a weak D call TRBD1 (5 bases). The CDR3 runs 15 residues. Germline lookup yields CDR1 WSHSY and CDR2 SAAADI. Trimming left V 4 bases short and J 4 bases short, with 14 bases between. DNA for the CDR3: TGCGCCAGCAGTGGGGTGGGGGTGACGAATCAGCCCCAGCATTTT. Translating it yields CASSGVGVTNQPQHF.

This chain joins TRBV19 and TRBJ1-1; D might be TRBD1 (5 bases). Germline values: CDR1 LNHDA, CDR2 SQIVND (reference sequence). Trimming cost V 4 bases and J 1 base, with 10 bases left between them. The CDR3 loop spans 14 amino acids. The CDR3, as DNA: TGTGCCAGTAGTACGGGACCGCCGAACACTGAAGCTTTCTTT. Its protein is CASSTGPPNTEAFF.

J is TRBJ1-3 and V is TRBV16, with 9 bases aligning to TRBD1. Losses at the gene ends were 0 bases for V and 4 bases for J; bases not matched to a gene: 1. This CDR3 has 15 residues. Germline V lookup: CDR1 KGHSY, CDR2 FQNENV. The chain's CDR3 is CASSQSTGGGNTIYF. CDR3 nucleotide sequence: TGTGCCAGCAGCCAATCGACAGGGGGAGGAAACACCATATATTTT.

This rearrangement joins TRBV7-9 to TRBJ2-3, with D uncertain. The V and J ends lost 4 bases and 3 bases respectively, with 8 bases between them. The CDR3 totals 13 residues. The germline V gene has CDR1 SEHNR and CDR2 FQNEAQ (reference sequence). DNA for the CDR3: TGTGCCAGCAGCTCGACTTGGACAGATACGCAGTATTTT. It codes for CASSSTWTDTQYF.

This chain connects TRBV18 to TRBJ1-1; maybe TRBD1 (6 bases). Per the germline V gene, CDR1 is KGHSH and CDR2 is LQKENI. CDR3 length equals 14 residues. Deletions cut 6 bases from V and 5 bases from J, with 16 bases between. For the CDR3, the DNA is TGTGCCAGCTCCTGGGGGCTCAGGAGGACTGAAGCTTTCTTT. The encoded protein is CASSWGLRRTEAFF.

The J gene is TRBJ1-6, the V gene TRBV27; D remains unclear. Germline-derived CDR1 and CDR2 are MNHEY and SMNVEV (reference sequence). This CDR3 region has 16 residues. The V and J ends lost 3 bases and 3 bases respectively, with 12 bases between them. The CDR3 DNA sequence: TGTGCCAGCAGTTTTGGTGGTGCCGACTATAATTCACCCCTCCACTTT. Protein sequence: CASSFGGADYNSPLHF.

The chain carries TRBV10-1 and TRBJ1-1; TRBD1 agrees at 9 bases. Trimming cost V 6 bases and J 4 bases; bases outside gene matches: 6. CDR3 length: 14 amino acids. Germline V gene sequence: CDR1 WNHNN, CDR2 SYGVQD (reference sequence). Here the CDR3 DNA reads TGCGCCAGCAGCCCGGCGACAGGGGGCACTGAAGCTTTCTTT. Residues: CASSPATGGTEAFF.

This rearrangement joins TRBV19 to TRBJ2-5; D ambiguous. Trimming removed 0 bases at V and 7 bases at J, with 6 bases between. CDR1 and CDR2 (germline): LNHDA, SQIVND (reference sequence). There are 12 residues in the CDR3. This CDR3 reads CASSIDGTTQYF. Here the CDR3 DNA reads TGTGCCAGTAGTATAGATGGTACGACCCAGTACTTC.

This chain joins TRBV2 and TRBJ2-5; 7 positions agree with TRBD1. The CDR3 has 17 residues. V lost 6 bases and J lost 2; bases outside the gene matches: 15. Germline values: CDR1 SNHLY, CDR2 FYNNEI. In nucleotides, the CDR3 is TGTGCCAGCAGAGCGACAGGGACGGGGTGGTGGCAAGAGACCCAGTACTTC. Amino acids: CASRATGTGWWQETQYF.

The chain employs TRBV15 and TRBJ1-5; D gene ambiguous. This CDR3 has 14 amino acids. Germline V gene sequence: CDR1 LNHNV, CDR2 YYDKDF (reference sequence). Trimming shortened V by 6 bases and J by 4 bases, and 13 bases separated the two germline ends. CDR3 in DNA: TGTGCCACCAGATCTAACGGAGGTAATCAGCCCCAGCATTTT. Translated, it gives CATRSNGGNQPQHF.

This clone was counted once. This chain connects TRBV18 to TRBJ1-5; 7 nucleotides line up with TRBD1. CDR1 KGHSH and CDR2 LQKENI come from the germline V gene. Losses at the gene ends were 4 bases for V and 4 bases for J; bases not matched to a gene: 10. The CDR3 contains 16 residues. CDR3 DNA sequence: TGTGCCAGCTCACTATTAGGAACAGGGGTTAATCAGCCCCAGCATTTT. Translating it yields CASSLLGTGVNQPQHF.

The V and J genes are TRBV7-2 and TRBJ1-5; no clear D. The CDR3 has 12 residues. Germline-derived CDR1 and CDR2 are SGHTA and FQGNSA. V was pared by 3 bases and J by 7 bases, with 7 bases between. As DNA, the CDR3 is TGTGCCAGCAGCTTCTCGAGACAGCCCCAGCATTTT. It yields the protein CASSFSRQPQHF.

Points on this clone: Within the sample, other DNA sequences also encode this same CDR3. The chain carries TRBV13 and TRBJ2-7, with D unresolved. CDR1 is PRHDT, CDR2 FYEKMQ, per germline (reference sequence). CDR3 size: 12 residues. V lost 0 bases to trimming and J lost 1 base, with 1 base between them. The CDR3 DNA reads TGTGCCAGCAGCTTAGGGTCCTACGAGCAGTACTTC. Translated, it gives CASSLGSYEQYF.

CDR3 protein: CASSYRVGEGDEAFF. The CDR3 DNA reads TGTGCCAGCAGTTATCGGGTAGGGGAAGGTGATGAAGCTTTCTTT. V usage is TRBV6-2 or TRBV6-3 and J usage is TRBJ1-1, with a tentative D call TRBD1 (5 bases). The CDR3 runs to 15 residues. Germline CDR1 reads MNHEY; CDR2 reads SVGEGT. Trimming left V 3 bases short and J 7 bases short, with 18 bases between.

V gene TRBV5-8 combines with J gene TRBJ1-4, with a weak D call TRBD1 (5 bases). Trimming removed 3 bases at V and 7 bases at J, with 16 bases between. CDR1 is SGHTS and CDR2 is YDEGEE in the germline V gene. This CDR3 is built from 15 residues. The CDR3 is CASSSPRVFGEKLFF. The CDR3 DNA sequence: TGTGCCAGCAGCTCCCCCAGGGTCTTCGGTGAAAAACTGTTTTTT. Full variable domain (rest looked up from reference TRBV5-8 and TRBJ1-4): EAGVTQSPTHLIKTRGQQATLRCSPISGHTSVYWYQQALGLGLQFLLWYDEGEERNRGNFPPRFSGRQFPNYSSELNVNALELEDSALYLCASSSPRVFGEKLFFGSGTQLSVL.

This clone appeared a single time. The chain recombines TRBV27 with TRBJ2-7; 7 bases line up with TRBD2. CDR1 is MNHEY and CDR2 is SMNVEV in the germline V gene (reference sequence). The CDR3 has 14 residues. V was pared by 7 bases and J by 2 bases, with 8 bases of the junction left unmatched. CDR3 sequence: CASTAAGETYEQYF. CDR3 DNA sequence: TGTGCCAGCACTGCGGCGGGGGAGACCTACGAGCAGTACTTC.

This clone was observed a handful of times. V gene TRBV7-9 combines with J gene TRBJ1-2; D call uncertain. CDR1 and CDR2 from the germline V gene are SEHNR and FQNEAQ (reference sequence). The CDR3 covers 15 residues. Trimming removed 0 bases from V and 2 bases from J, with 10 bases in between. The DNA of the CDR3 is TGTGCCAGCAGCTTAGCCCGGGAGGAAAACTATGGCTACACCTTC. It yields the protein CASSLAREENYGYTF.

The chain recombines TRBV6-5 with TRBJ1-4, with D possibly TRBD1 on 5 matching bases. This CDR3 has 14 residues. V shed 7 bases and J shed 0 bases, with 9 bases lying between them. Germline lookup yields CDR1 MNHEY and CDR2 SVGAGI. In DNA form, the CDR3 reads TGTGCCAGCAACCCAGGGCCAACTAATGAAAAACTGTTTTTT. This translates into CASNPGPTNEKLFF.